A selection of T cell receptor beta chains follows, all from one sample in a study of T-cell reconstitution after alpha-beta-depleted transplantation in children. TCRdb independently ran MiXCR on the PCR reads; one entry per CDR3 protein. The data show around 270,000 distinct CDR3 sequences, roughly 8.2% seen once. The sample was peripheral blood, taken 360 days after TCRalphabeta/CD19-depleted stem cell transplant. The receptors were sampled from a female patient aged 2-9 years who had a stem cell transplant for Fanconi anemia, so the T cells may come from the graft donor. Each CDR3 is given with its conserved first and last residue. The D gene is left open where the match is weak. Expanded clones are given a class, and other clones once, few, many or no size at all.

D gene,J gene,clone size,V gene,CDR3 DNA,CDR3 protein
NA,TRBJ1-6,many,TRBV7-9,TGTGCCAGCAGCTGGGGGTTGTCCTATAATTCACCCCTCCACTTT,CASSWGLSYNSPLHF
TRBD1,TRBJ1-1,many,TRBV20-1,TGCAGTACCCACATGACAGGGCTGAACACTGAAGCTTTCTTT,CSTHMTGLNTEAFF
NA,TRBJ2-7,NA,TRBV5-6,TGTGCCAGCAGCCCCGTCGGGGGTTCGGACGAGCAGTACTTC,CASSPVGGSDEQYF
TRBD2,TRBJ2-5,once,TRBV11-2,TGTGCCAGCAGGACCAGACTAGCGGCGGTCCATCATCAAGAGACCCAGTACTTC,CASRTRLAAVHHQETQYF
NA,TRBJ2-5,many,TRBV20-1,TGCAGTGCCGCCGGGGGCGAAGAGACCCAGTACTTC,CSAAGGEETQYF
NA,TRBJ1-1,many,TRBV10-2,TGCGCCAGCAGCCCCTACGGACAGAAGGTTGAAGCTTTCTTT,CASSPYGQKVEAFF
TRBD1,TRBJ1-2,many,TRBV10-3,TGTGCCATCAGTACAGGGGGAGGTCGTTATGGCTACACCTTC,CAISTGGGRYGYTF
NA,TRBJ1-1,many,TRBV7-2,TGTGCCAGCTCTCAAAGTCTGGCCACTGAAGCTTTCTTT,CASSQSLATEAFF
NA,TRBJ1-3,few,TRBV7-9,TGTGCCAGCAGCTTAGGGCTAGGACAGCACTCTGGAAACACCATATATTTT,CASSLGLGQHSGNTIYF
TRBD1,TRBJ1-5,NA,TRBV20-1,TGCAGTGCTAGAGACCGGGACAGGGGACTTAATAGCAATCAGCCCCAGCATTTT,CSARDRDRGLNSNQPQHF
TRBD2,TRBJ2-1,many,TRBV29-1,TGCAGCGTCCGGGGGGGAGGGCAATACAATGAGCAGTTCTTC,CSVRGGGQYNEQFF
TRBD1,TRBJ1-5,many,TRBV6-1,TGTGCCAGCAGTGAAGGGACAGGGAATCAGCCCCAGCATTTT,CASSEGTGNQPQHF
TRBD2,TRBJ2-3,many,TRBV13,TGTGCCAGCAGCTTGAGCGGGATTCCCACTAATACGCAGTATTTT,CASSLSGIPTNTQYF
NA,TRBJ1-1,many,TRBV20-1,TGCAGTGCTAGTTCGGGCGGGATGAACACTGAAGCTTTCTTT,CSASSGGMNTEAFF
NA,TRBJ2-3,many,TRBV7-3,TGTGCCAGCAGCTTAAAAATCGGGACTCTTACGGATACGCAGTATTTT,CASSLKIGTLTDTQYF
NA,TRBJ2-5,NA,TRBV9,TGTGCCAGCAGCTCCGGGTCACAAGAGACCCAGTACTTC,CASSSGSQETQYF
TRBD1,TRBJ2-7,many,TRBV5-1,TGCGCCAGCAGTTCTGGGACAGGTATCAACGAGCAGTACTTC,CASSSGTGINEQYF
TRBD2,TRBJ2-3,NA,TRBV20-1,TGCAGTGTCAAAGGGGGAAGCGGGAGAACAGATACGCAGTATTTT,CSVKGGSGRTDTQYF
NA,TRBJ2-3,many,TRBV10-3,TGTGCCATCAGTGAGTCGGCGCCCCGCACAGATACGCAGTATTTT,CAISESAPRTDTQYF
TRBD2,TRBJ2-5,many,TRBV7-2,TGTGCCAGCAGTCAGGGACTACCCTCGGAGACCCAGTACTTC,CASSQGLPSETQYF
NA,TRBJ2-3,many,TRBV20-1,TGCAGTGCTAGACCGACGGGGTTCGGCACAGATACGCAGTATTTT,CSARPTGFGTDTQYF